A selection of T cell receptor beta chains follows, all from one sample in a study of cytomegalovirus exposure and HLA in healthy donors. TCRdb keeps only in-frame clones here, not all; method: immunoSEQ multiplex PCR. The repertoire holds hundreds of thousands of clones, about 90% seen once, with more than 10% in the top ten. Sequencing used PBMCs. The receptors shown here come from a young man in good health and CMV-seropositive. Each CDR3 is given with its conserved first and last residue. Fields, in order: clone size, D gene, V gene, J gene, CDR3 protein, CDR3 DNA. A D gene is named only where the DNA matches it firmly. The listing skips clone size in some rows; elsewhere it reads once, few, many or a size class.

>-|TRBD2|TRBV18|TRBJ2-2
CASSPATREGRGELFF
TGTGCCAGCTCACCGGCAACCAGGGAGGGCCGCGGGGAGCTGTTTTTT
>-|TRBD1|TRBV29-1|TRBJ2-5
CSVGDRDQETQYF
TGCAGCGTTGGAGACAGGGATCAAGAGACCCAGTACTTC
>-|-|TRBV5-1|TRBJ2-2
CASSLASVWGGELFF
TGCGCCAGCAGCTTGGCCTCAGTGTGGGGCGGGGAGCTGTTTTTT
>-|-|TRBV6-1|TRBJ1-3
CASSERGLRGNTIYF
TGTGCCAGCAGTGAACGGGGCCTGCGGGGGAACACCATATATTTT
>-|TRBD1|TRBV6-5|TRBJ1-4
CASSYGTGEKLFF
TGTGCCAGCAGTTACGGGACAGGTGAAAAACTGTTTTTT
>-|-|TRBV27|TRBJ2-7
CASSPTSPRYEQYF
TGTGCCAGCAGTCCCACAAGCCCACGCTACGAGCAGTACTTC
>-|TRBD2|TRBV5-1|TRBJ2-7
CASSFSAGSSYEQYF
TGCGCCAGCAGCTTTTCAGCGGGGAGCTCCTACGAGCAGTACTTC
>-|TRBD1|TRBV5-6|TRBJ1-2
CASSRKQGGYGYTF
TGTGCCAGCAGCAGAAAACAGGGGGGCTATGGCTACACCTTC
>once|-|TRBV27|TRBJ1-1
CASSFRVYDTEAFF
TGTGCCAGCAGTTTCAGGGTTTACGACACTGAAGCTTTCTTT
>few|TRBD1|TRBV7-3|TRBJ2-7
CASSPTGGNEQYF
TGTGCCAGCAGCCCCACAGGGGGGAACGAGCAGTACTTC
>once|-|TRBV28|TRBJ2-7
CASSGRTETYEQYF
TGTGCCAGCAGCGGCCGGACTGAGACCTACGAGCAGTACTTC
>once|-|TRBV19|TRBJ1-1
CASSILHRGDTEAFF
TGTGCCAGTAGTATTCTCCATCGGGGGGACACTGAAGCTTTCTTT
>-|-|TRBV7-8|TRBJ2-1
CASSLTTEPTDNEQFF
TGTGCCAGCAGCTTGACGACAGAACCTACTGACAATGAGCAGTTCTTC
>-|-|TRBV6-1|TRBJ1-5
CASSGFQEPQHF
TGTGCCAGCAGTGGGTTCCAGGAGCCCCAGCATTTT
>-|-|TRBV10-3|TRBJ1-2
CAISEIVGSPSGYTF
TGTGCCATCAGTGAGATAGTAGGGAGCCCCTCGGGCTACACCTTC
>-|TRBD1|TRBV2|TRBJ1-3
CASIGGDTGNTIYF
TGTGCCAGCATAGGGGGCGATACTGGAAACACCATATATTTT
>-|-|TRBV6-1|TRBJ2-7
CASSEGLGPLGEQYF
TGTGCCAGCAGTGAAGGTTTGGGACCCTTGGGCGAGCAGTACTTC
>once|-|TRBV2|TRBJ1-4
CASRRSVETNEKLFF
TGTGCCAGCAGGCGGAGCGTCGAGACTAATGAAAAACTGTTTTTT
>-|-|TRBV5-1|TRBJ2-3
CASSLASGGGRPTQYF
TGCGCCAGCAGCTTGGCTAGCGGAGGGGGGAGGCCTACGCAGTATTTT
>-|-|TRBV5-6|TRBJ2-4
CASSSSAKNIQYF
TGTGCCAGCAGCTCTTCGGCCAAAAACATTCAGTACTTC
>-|TRBD2|TRBV10-2|TRBJ2-1
CASSKTSGEYNEQFF
TGCGCCAGCAGTAAGACTAGCGGGGAATACAATGAGCAGTTCTTC
>-|-|TRBV29-1|TRBJ2-2
CSVAWNTGELFF
TGCAGCGTCGCTTGGAACACCGGGGAGCTGTTTTTT
>-|-|TRBV30|TRBJ1-1
CAWSVIGVTEAFF
TGTGCCTGGAGCGTGATAGGGGTGACTGAAGCTTTCTTT